Following are 11 T cell receptor beta chains from one sample sequenced in a study of blood T cell repertoires in COVID-19. Produced via immunoSEQ multiplex PCR; TCRdb's table is partial and in-frame only. Of 160,000 or so clones listed, 80% to 90% are singletons. Source material: peripheral blood. All receptors come from a man in his fifties or sixties with acute or convalescent COVID-19.

The gene calls are TRBV7-2 and TRBJ2-1, with 7 bases matching TRBD2. Germline V lookup: CDR1 SGHTA, CDR2 FQGNSA. The CDR3 consists of 16 residues. The V and J ends lost 5 bases and 3 bases, in that order; junction bases with no gene match: 10. The CDR3 coding sequence is TGTGCCAGCAGCACGCAGGCGGGGGTCCTCTACAATGAGCAGTTCTTC. It specifies CASSTQAGVLYNEQFF.

The chain combines TRBV19 with TRBJ1-5; TRBD1 is a possible D gene (6 bases). CDR3 size: 15 residues. Between the trimmed V and J ends, which lost 3 bases and 6 bases, there was a span of 15 bases. Per the germline V gene, CDR1 is LNHDA and CDR2 is SQIVND (reference sequence). This chain's CDR3 is CASSMVAGAGQPQHF. Written as DNA, the CDR3 is TGTGCCAGTAGTATGGTTGCAGGGGCAGGTCAGCCCCAGCATTTT.

This chain uses TRBV24-1 with TRBJ1-5; TRBD1 might be the D (6 bases). Germline V CDR1 and CDR2: KGHDR, SFDVKD. CDR3 size: 15 residues. V gave up 2 bases and J gave up 5 bases, with 12 bases separating them. For the CDR3, the DNA is TGTGCCACCAGTGATTCTGGCAGGGGTGATCAGCCCCAGCATTTT. Encoded protein: CATSDSGRGDQPQHF.

This chain uses TRBV7-9 with TRBJ1-1, with 11 nucleotides matching TRBD1. Trimming removed 4 bases from V and 4 bases from J; junction bases left unmatched: 17. Germline CDR1 is SEHNR and CDR2 is FQNEAQ (reference sequence). This CDR3 has 19 residues. This chain's CDR3 is CASSSPRVGTGGIGTEAFF. Written as DNA, the CDR3 is TGTGCCAGCAGCTCCCCCCGCGTGGGGACAGGGGGAATTGGCACTGAAGCTTTCTTT.

This clone has just one count. The genes are TRBV6-1 and TRBJ1-4; D is undetermined. This CDR3 contains 16 residues. Trimming cost V 3 bases and J 0 bases, with 11 bases left between them. Per germline, CDR1 MNHNS and CDR2 SASEGT. CDR3 in DNA: TGTGCCAGCAGTGACAGAGCGGCAACAACTAATGAAAAACTGTTTTTT. This gives the protein CASSDRAATTNEKLFF.

This chain connects TRBV24-1 to TRBJ1-2, with 8 bases aligning to TRBD1. This CDR3 region has 13 residues. V lost 4 bases to trimming and J lost 6 bases; unmatched junction nucleotides: 3. Germline loops: CDR1 KGHDR, CDR2 SFDVKD. CDR3 loop: CATSDRGQDGYTF. The CDR3 coding sequence is TGTGCCACCAGTGACAGGGGGCAAGATGGCTACACCTTC.

The rearrangement joins TRBV7-9 to TRBJ1-1; D is perhaps TRBD1 (5 bases). The V and J ends lost 5 bases and 1 base respectively, with 14 bases between them. In germline, CDR1 is SEHNR, CDR2 FQNEAQ (reference sequence). The CDR3 is 15 amino acids. In DNA form, the CDR3 reads TGTGCCAGCAGCGGGCTTCTCGGGGGGAACACTGAAGCTTTCTTT. Protein: CASSGLLGGNTEAFF.

The V call is TRBV11-2, the J call TRBJ2-3; tentative D call: TRBD2 (7 bases). This CDR3 has 16 residues. V gave up 5 bases and J gave up 7 bases, with 22 bases separating them. From germline, CDR1 is SGHAT and CDR2 FQNNGV. CDR3 region: CASSEVGGGLSYTQYF. CDR3 nucleotides: TGTGCCAGCAGCGAGGTTGGGGGGGGGCTATCATATACGCAGTATTTT.

V and J are TRBV3-1 (or the pseudogene TRBV3-2) and TRBJ2-5, with D perhaps TRBD1 (6 bases). The V end was cut by 0 bases, the J end by 3 bases, with 11 bases between. The germline gives CDR1 LGHDT, CDR2 YNNKEL (reference sequence). The length of the CDR3 is 15 residues. This CDR3 reads CASSQDPGQEETQYF. As DNA, the CDR3 is TGTGCCAGCAGCCAAGACCCGGGACAAGAAGAGACCCAGTACTTC.

This clone has just one count. This chain connects TRBV4-1 to TRBJ2-2, with D hard to call. CDR3 size: 15 residues. V was clipped by 0 bases and J by 6 bases, with 11 bases between them. CDR1 is MGHRA, CDR2 YSYEKL, per germline. CDR3 sequence (DNA): TGCGCCAGCAGCCAAGATATGAGTTTTCCCGGGGAGCTGTTTTTT. Protein sequence: CASSQDMSFPGELFF.

V gene TRBV2 combines with J gene TRBJ1-2; D is perhaps TRBD1 (6 bases). The CDR3 consists of 15 residues. CDR1 SNHLY and CDR2 FYNNEI come from the germline V gene. V was clipped by 9 bases and J by 10 bases, with 27 bases between them. The CDR3: CASRTAEGPLGHYTF. The CDR3 region has the DNA TGTGCCAGTCGGACAGCCGAAGGTCCCCTAGGTCACTACACCTTC. Combining the CDR3 with reference TRBV2 and TRBJ1-2 gives the whole variable domain EPEVTQTPSHQVTQMGQEVILRCVPISNHLYFYWYRQILGQKVEFLVSFYNNEISEKSEIFDDQFSVERPDGSNFTLKIRSTKLEDSAMYFCASRTAEGPLGHYTFGSGTRLTVV.